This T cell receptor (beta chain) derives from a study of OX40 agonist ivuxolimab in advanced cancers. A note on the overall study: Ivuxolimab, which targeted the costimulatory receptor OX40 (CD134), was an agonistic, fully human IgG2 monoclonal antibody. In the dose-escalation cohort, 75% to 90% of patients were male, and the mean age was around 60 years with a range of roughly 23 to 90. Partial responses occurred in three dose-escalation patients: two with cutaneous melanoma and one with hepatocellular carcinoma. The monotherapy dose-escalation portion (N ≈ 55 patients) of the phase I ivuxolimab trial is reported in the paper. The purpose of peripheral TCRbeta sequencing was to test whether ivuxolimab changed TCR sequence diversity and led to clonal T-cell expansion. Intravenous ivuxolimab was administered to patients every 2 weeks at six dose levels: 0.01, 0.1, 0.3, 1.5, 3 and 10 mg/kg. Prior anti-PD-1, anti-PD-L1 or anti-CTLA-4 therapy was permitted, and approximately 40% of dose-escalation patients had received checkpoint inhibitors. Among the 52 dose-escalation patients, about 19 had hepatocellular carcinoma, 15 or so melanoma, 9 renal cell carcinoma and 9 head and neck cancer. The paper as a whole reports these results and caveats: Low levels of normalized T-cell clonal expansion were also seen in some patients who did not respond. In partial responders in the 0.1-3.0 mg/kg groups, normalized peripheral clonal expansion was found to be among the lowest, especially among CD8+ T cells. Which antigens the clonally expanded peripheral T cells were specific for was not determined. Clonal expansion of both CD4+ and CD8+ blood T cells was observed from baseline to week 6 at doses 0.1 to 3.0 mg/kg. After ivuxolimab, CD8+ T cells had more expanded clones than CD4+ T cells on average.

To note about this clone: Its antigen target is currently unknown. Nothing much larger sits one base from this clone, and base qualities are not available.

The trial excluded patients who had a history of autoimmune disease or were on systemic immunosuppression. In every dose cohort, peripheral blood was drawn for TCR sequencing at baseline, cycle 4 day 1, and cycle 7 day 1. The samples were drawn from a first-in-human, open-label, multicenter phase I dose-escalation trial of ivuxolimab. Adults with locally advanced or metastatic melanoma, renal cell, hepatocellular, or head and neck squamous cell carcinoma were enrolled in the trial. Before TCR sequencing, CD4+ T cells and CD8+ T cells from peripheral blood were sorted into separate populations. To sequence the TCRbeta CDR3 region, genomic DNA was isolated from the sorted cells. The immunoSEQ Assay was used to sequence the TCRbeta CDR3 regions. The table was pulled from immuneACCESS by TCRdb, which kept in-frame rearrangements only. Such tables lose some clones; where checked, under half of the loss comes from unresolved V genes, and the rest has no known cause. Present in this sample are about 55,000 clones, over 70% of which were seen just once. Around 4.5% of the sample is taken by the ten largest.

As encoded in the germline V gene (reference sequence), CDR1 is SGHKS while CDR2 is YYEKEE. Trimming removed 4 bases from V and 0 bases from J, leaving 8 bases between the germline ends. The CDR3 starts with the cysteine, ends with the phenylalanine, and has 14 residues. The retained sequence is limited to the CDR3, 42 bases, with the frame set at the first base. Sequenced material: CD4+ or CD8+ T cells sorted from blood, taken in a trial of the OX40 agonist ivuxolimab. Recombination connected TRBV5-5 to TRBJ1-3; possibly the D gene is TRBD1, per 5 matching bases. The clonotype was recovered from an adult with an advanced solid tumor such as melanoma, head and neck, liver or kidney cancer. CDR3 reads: CASSPDTSGNTIYF. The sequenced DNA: TGTGCCAGCAGCCCGGACACCTCTGGAAACACCATATATTTT. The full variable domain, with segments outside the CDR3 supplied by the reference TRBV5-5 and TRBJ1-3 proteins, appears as DAGVTQSPTHLIKTRGQQVTLRCSPISGHKSVSWYQQVLGQGPQFIFQYYEKEERGRGNFPDRFSARQFPNYSSELNVNALLLGDSALYLCASSPDTSGNTIYFGEGSWLTVV.